The source of this T cell receptor beta chain is a study of cytomegalovirus exposure and HLA in healthy donors. V gave up 5 bases and J gave up 4 bases; unmatched junction bases: 3. This CDR3 comprises 13 residues. Germline values: CDR1 WNHNN, CDR2 SYGVQD (reference sequence). The PCR employed 60 Vbeta primers together with 13 Jbeta primers. In the study's own analysis: Roughly 11 million of the about 80 million unique TCR beta chains counted in a later analysis were shared. The table came from immunoSEQ multiplex PCR; TCRdb's copy has only in-frame clones and leaves some out. V, J and clone size are those of that table, while D and trimming were read from the DNA. The data show approximately 180,000 clones, roughly 68% seen once. Findings of the study overall: Roughly uniform sequencing depth across donors was assumed, possibly incorrectly.

On this clone: Its antigen remains unidentified.

This TCR came from a woman aged 25 to 39 in good health and CMV-seronegative. The chain employs TRBV10-1 and TRBJ2-5, with 8 bases that match TRBD1. Sequencing used PBMCs. The CDR3 protein is CASSQGAVETQYF. DNA for the CDR3: TGCGCCAGCAGTCAGGGGGCTGTAGAGACCCAGTACTTC.